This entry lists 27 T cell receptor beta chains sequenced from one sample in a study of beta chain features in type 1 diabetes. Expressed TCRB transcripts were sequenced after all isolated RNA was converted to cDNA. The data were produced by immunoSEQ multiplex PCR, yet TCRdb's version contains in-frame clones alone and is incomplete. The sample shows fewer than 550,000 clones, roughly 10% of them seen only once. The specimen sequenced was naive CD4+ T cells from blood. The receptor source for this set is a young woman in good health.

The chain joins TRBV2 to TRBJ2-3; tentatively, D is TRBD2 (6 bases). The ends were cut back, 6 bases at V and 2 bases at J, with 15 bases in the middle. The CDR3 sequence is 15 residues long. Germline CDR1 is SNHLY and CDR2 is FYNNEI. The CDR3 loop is CASRWFAGPTDTQYF. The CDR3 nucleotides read TGTGCCAGCAGGTGGTTTGCGGGGCCCACAGATACGCAGTATTTT.

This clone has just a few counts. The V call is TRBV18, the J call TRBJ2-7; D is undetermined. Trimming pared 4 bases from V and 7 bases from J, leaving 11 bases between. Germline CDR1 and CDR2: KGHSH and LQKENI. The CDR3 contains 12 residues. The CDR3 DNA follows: TGTGCCAGCTCACGCCTGATTGAGGAGCAGTACTTC. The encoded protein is CASSRLIEEQYF. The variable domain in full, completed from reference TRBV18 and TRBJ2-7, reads NAGVMQNPRHLVRRRGQEARLRCSPMKGHSHVYWYRQLPEEGLKFMVYLQKENIIDESGMPKERFSAEFPKEGPSILRIQQVVRGDSAAYFCASSRLIEEQYFGPGTRLTVT.

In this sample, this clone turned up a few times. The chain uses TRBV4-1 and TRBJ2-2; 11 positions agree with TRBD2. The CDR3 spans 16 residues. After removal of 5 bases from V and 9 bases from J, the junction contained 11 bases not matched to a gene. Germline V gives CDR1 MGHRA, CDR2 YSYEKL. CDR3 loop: CASSYQLAGAPRELFF. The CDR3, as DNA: TGCGCCAGCAGCTACCAACTAGCGGGGGCCCCCCGGGAGCTGTTTTTT.

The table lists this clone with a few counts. The CDR3 protein is CASSLAVNQETQYF. The CDR3 bases are TGTGCCAGCAGCTTGGCGGTAAACCAAGAGACCCAGTACTTC. This chain links TRBV5-4 with TRBJ2-5; no clear D gene. The CDR3 spans 14 residues. Germline CDR1 and CDR2: SGHNT and YYREEE (reference sequence). The V gene lost 0 bases and the J gene lost 0 bases, with 6 bases spanning the gap. Filled out from reference TRBV5-4 and TRBJ2-5, the complete variable domain reads ETGVTQSPTHLIKTRGQQVTLRCSSQSGHNTVSWYQQALGQGPQFIFQYYREEENGRGNFPPRFSGLQFPNYSSELNVNALELDDSALYLCASSLAVNQETQYFGPGTRLLVL.

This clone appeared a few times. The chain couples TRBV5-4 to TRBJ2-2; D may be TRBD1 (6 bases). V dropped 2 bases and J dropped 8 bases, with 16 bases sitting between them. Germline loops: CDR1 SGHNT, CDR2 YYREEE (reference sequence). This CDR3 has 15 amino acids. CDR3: CASSFQGPKLGELFF. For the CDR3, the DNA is TGTGCCAGCAGCTTCCAGGGGCCGAAGTTGGGGGAGCTGTTTTTT.

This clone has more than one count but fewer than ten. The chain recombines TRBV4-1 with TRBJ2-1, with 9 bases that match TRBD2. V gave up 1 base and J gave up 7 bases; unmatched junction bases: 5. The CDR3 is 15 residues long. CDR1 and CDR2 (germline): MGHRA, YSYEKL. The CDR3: CASSQVGTSRNEQFF. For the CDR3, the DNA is TGCGCCAGCAGCCAAGTAGGGACTAGCAGAAATGAGCAGTTCTTC.

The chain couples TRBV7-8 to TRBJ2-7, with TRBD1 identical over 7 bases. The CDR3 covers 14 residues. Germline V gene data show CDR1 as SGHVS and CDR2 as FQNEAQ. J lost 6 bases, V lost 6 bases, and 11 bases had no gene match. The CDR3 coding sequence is TGTGCCAGCAGGGAACAGGGGCCATCCCGCGAGCAGTACGTC. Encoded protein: CASREQGPSREQYV.

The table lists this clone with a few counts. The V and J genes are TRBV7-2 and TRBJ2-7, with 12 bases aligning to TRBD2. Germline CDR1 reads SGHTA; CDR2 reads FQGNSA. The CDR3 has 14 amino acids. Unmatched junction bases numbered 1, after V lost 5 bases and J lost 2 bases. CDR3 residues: CASSRTSGTYEQYF. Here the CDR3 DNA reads TGTGCCAGCAGCCGGACTAGCGGGACCTACGAGCAGTACTTC. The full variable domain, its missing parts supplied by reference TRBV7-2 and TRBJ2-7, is GAGVSQSPSNKVTEKGKDVELRCDPISGHTALYWYRQSLGQGLEFLIYFQGNSAPDKSGLPSDRFSAERTGGSVSTLTIQRTQQEDSAVYLCASSRTSGTYEQYFGPGTRLTVT.

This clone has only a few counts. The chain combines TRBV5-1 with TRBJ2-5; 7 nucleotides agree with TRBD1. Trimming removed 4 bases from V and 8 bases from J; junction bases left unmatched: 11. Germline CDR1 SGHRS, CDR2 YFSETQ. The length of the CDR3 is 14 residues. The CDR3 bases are TGCGCCAGCAGCCCAGGGACAGAGAAGAGAACCCAGTACTTC. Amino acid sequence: CASSPGTEKRTQYF.

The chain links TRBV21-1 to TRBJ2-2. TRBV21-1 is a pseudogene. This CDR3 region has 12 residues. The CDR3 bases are TGTGCCAGCAGGGGCCCCGGGTGGGTCCTGTTTTTT. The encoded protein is CASRGPGWVLFF.

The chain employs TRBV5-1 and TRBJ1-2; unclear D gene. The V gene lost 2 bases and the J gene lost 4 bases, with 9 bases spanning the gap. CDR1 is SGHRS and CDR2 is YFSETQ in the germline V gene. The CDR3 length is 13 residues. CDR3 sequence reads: CASSFKAGYGYTF. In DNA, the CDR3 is TGCGCCAGCAGCTTCAAGGCGGGCTATGGCTACACCTTC.

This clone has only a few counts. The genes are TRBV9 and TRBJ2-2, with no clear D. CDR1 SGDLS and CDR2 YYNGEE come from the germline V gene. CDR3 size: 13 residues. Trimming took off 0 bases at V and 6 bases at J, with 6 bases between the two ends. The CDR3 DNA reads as TGTGCCAGCAGCGTAGCCGCGTCCGGGGAGCTGTTTTTT. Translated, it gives CASSVAASGELFF.

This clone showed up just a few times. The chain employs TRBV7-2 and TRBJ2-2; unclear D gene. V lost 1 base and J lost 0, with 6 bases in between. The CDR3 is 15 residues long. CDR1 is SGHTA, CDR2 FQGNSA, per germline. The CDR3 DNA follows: TGTGCCAGCAGCTTAGGCAGAGCGAACACCGGGGAGCTGTTTTTT. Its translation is CASSLGRANTGELFF.

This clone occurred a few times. The CDR3 coding sequence is TGCAGCGTTGGTTGGGGGGCGAGTGAGCAGTACTTC. This encodes CSVGWGASEQYF. This chain links TRBV29-1 with TRBJ2-7; the D call may be TRBD1 or TRBD2 (6 bases each). Trimming left V 4 bases short and J 7 bases short, with 14 bases between. The CDR3 runs 12 residues. The germline V gene has CDR1 SQVTM and CDR2 ANQGSEA.

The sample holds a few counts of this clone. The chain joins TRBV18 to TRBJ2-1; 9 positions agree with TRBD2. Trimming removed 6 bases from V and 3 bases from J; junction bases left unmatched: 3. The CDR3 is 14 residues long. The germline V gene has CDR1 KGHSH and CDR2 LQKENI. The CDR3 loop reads CASSSSGIYNEQFF. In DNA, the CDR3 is TGTGCCAGCTCCTCTAGCGGGATCTACAATGAGCAGTTCTTC.

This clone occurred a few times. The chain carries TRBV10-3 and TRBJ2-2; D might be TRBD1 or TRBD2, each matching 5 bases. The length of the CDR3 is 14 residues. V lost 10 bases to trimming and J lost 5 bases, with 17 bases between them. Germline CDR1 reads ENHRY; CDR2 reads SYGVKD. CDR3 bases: TGTGCCACCGGACGGGACCTGCGGACCGGGGAGCTGTTTTTT. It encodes CATGRDLRTGELFF.

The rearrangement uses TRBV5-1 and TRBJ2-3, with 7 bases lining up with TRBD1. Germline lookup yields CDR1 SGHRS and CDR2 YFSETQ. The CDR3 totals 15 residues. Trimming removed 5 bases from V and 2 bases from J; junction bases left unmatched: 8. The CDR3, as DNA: TGCGCCAGCAGTTTCGGTGACAGGGACACAGATACGCAGTATTTT. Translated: CASSFGDRDTDTQYF.

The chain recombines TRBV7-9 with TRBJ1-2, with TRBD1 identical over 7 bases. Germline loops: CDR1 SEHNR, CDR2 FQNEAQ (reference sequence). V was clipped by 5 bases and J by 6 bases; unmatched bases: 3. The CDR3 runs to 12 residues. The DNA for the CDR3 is TGTGCCAGCAGCCGACAGGGTAATGGCTACACCTTC. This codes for CASSRQGNGYTF.

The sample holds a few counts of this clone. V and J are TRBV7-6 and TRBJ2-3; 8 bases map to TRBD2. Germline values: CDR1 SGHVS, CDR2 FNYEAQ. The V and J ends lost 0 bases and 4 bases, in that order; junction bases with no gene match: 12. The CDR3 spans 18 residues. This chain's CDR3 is CASSLAVSGGRRADTQYF. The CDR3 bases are TGTGCCAGCAGCTTAGCGGTCTCGGGCGGGAGGCGAGCAGATACGCAGTATTTT.

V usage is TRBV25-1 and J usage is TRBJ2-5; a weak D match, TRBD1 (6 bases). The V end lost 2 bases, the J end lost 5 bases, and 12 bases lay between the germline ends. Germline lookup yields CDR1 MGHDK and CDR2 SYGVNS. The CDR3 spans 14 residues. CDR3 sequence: CASSELGGLETQYF. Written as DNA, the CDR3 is TGTGCCAGCAGTGAACTAGGGGGTCTTGAGACCCAGTACTTC.

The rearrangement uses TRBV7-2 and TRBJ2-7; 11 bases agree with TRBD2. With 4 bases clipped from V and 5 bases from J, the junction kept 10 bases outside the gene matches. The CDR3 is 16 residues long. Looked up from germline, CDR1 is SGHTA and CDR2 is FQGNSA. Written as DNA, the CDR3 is TGTGCCAGCAGCTCCCGAAGACTAGCGGGAAGGAACGAGCAGTACTTC. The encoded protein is CASSSRRLAGRNEQYF.

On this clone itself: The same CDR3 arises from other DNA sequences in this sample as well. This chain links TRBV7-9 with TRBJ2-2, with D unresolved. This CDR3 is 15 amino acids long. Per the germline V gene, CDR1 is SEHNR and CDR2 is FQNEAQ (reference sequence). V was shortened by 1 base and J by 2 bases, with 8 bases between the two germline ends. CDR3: CASSLGQSNTGELFF. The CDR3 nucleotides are TGTGCCAGCAGCTTAGGCCAGTCCAACACCGGGGAGCTGTTTTTT.

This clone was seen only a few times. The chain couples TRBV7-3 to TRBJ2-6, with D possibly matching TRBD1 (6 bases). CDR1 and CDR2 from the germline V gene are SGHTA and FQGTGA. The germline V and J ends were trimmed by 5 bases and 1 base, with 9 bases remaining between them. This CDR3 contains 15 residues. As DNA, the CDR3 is TGTGCCAGCAGCCAACAGGGATCTGGGGCCAACGTCCTGACTTTC. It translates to CASSQQGSGANVLTF. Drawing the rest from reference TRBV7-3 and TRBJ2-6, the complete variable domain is GAGVSQTPSNKVTEKGKYVELRCDPISGHTALYWYRQSLGQGPEFLIYFQGTGAADDSGLPNDRFFAVRPEGSVSTLKIQRTERGDSAVYLCASSQQGSGANVLTFGAGSRLTVL.

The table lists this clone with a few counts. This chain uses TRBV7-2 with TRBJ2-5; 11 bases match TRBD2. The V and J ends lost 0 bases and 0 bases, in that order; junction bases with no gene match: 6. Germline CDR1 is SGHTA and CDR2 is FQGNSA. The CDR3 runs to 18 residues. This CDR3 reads CASSLAHTSGGYQETQYF. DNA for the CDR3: TGTGCCAGCAGCTTAGCGCATACTAGCGGGGGTTACCAAGAGACCCAGTACTTC.

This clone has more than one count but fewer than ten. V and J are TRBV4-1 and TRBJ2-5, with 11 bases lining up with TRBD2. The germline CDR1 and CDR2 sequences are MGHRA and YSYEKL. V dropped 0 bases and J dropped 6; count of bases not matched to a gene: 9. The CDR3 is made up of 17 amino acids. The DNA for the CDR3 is TGCGCCAGCAGCCAAGATAGGGCTAGCGGGGGGCAGAAGACCCAGTACTTC. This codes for CASSQDRASGGQKTQYF.

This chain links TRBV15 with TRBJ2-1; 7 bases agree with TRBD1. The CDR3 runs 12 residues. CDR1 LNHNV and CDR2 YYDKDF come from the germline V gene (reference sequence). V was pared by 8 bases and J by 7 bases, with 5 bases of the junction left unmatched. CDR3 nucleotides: TGTGCCACCGATAAACAGGGGAATGAGCAGTTCTTC. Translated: CATDKQGNEQFF.

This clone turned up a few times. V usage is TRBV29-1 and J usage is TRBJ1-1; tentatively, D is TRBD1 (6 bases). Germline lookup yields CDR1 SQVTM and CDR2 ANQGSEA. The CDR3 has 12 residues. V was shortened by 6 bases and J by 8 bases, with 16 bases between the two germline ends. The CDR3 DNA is TGCAGCGTCCTGGGATTAGGGACAGAAGCTTTCTTT. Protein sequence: CSVLGLGTEAFF.